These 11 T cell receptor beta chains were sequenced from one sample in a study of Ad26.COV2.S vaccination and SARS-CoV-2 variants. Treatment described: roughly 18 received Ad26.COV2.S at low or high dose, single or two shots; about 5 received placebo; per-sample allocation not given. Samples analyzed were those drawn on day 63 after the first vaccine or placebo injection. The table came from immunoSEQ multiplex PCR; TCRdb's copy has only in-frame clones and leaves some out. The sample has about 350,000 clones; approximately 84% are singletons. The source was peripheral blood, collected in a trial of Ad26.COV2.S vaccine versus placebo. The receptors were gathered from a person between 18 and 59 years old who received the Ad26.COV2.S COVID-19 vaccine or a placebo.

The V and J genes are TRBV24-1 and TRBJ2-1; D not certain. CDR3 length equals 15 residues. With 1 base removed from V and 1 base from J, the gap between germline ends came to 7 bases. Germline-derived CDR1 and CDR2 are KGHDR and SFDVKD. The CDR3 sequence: CATSDLTNSYNEQFF. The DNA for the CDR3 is TGTGCCACCAGTGATTTAACTAATTCCTACAATGAGCAGTTCTTC.

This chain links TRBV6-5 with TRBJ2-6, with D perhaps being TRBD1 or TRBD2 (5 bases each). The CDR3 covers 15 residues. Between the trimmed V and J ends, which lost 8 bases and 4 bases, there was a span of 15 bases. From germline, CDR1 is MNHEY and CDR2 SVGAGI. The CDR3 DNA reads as TGTGCCAGCTCCGAGAGGGGTGCGGGGGCCAACGTCCTGACTTTC. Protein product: CASSERGAGANVLTF.

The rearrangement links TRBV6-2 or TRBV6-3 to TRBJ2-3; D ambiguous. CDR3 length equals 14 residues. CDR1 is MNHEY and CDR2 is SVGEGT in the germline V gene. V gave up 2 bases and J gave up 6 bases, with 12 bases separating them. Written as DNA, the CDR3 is TGTGCCAGCAGTTACACGGGCCCTTTGGATACGCAGTATTTT. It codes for CASSYTGPLDTQYF.

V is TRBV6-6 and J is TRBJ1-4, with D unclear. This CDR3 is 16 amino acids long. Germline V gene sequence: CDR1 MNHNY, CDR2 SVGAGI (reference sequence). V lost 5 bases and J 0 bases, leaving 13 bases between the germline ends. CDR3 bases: TGTGCCAGCAGTCAACACCGAGCCCCAACTAATGAAAAACTGTTTTTT. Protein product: CASSQHRAPTNEKLFF.

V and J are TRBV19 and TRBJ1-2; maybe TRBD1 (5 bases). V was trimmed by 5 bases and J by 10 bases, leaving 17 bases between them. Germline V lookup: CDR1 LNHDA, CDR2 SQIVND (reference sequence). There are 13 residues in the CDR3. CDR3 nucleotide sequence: TGTGCCAGTAGTTTTCGGGACCGCCAGCCCTACACCTTC. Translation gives CASSFRDRQPYTF. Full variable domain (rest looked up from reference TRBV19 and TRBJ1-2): DGGITQSPKYLFRKEGQNVTLSCEQNLNHDAMYWYRQDPGQGLRLIYYSQIVNDFQKGDIAEGYSVSREKKESFPLTVTSAQKNPTAFYLCASSFRDRQPYTFGSGTRLTVV.

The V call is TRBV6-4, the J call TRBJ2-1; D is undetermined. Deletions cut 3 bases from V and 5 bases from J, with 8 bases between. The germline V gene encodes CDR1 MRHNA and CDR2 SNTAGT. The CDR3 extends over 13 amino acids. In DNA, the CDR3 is TGTGCCAGCAGTGAAACGGCGAACAATGAGCAGTTCTTC. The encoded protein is CASSETANNEQFF.

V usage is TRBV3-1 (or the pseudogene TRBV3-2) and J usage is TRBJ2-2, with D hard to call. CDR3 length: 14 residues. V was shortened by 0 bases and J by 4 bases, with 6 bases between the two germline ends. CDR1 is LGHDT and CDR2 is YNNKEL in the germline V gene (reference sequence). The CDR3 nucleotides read TGTGCCAGCAGCCAAGATCCCTCCACCGGGGAGCTGTTTTTT. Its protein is CASSQDPSTGELFF.

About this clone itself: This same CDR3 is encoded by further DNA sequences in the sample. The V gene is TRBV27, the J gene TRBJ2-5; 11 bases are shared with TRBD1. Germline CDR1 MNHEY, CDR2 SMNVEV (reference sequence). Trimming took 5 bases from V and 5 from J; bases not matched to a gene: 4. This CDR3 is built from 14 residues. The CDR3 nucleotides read TGTGCCAGCAGTCCCGGGACAGGGGGTGAGACCCAGTACTTC. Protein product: CASSPGTGGETQYF.

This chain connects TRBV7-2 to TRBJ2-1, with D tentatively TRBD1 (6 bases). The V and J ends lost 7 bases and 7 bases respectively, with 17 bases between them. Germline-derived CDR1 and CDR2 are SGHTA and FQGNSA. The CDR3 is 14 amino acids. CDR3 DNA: TGTGCCAGCACCTCGACAGGTCCCCCGAATGAGCAGTTCTTC. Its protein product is CASTSTGPPNEQFF.

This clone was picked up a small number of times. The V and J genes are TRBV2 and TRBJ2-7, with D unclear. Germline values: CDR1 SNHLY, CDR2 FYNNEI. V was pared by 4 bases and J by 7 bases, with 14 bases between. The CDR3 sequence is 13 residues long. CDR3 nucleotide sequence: TGTGCCAGCAGTGCCGCACCCCTTGGGGAGCAGTACTTC. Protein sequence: CASSAAPLGEQYF.

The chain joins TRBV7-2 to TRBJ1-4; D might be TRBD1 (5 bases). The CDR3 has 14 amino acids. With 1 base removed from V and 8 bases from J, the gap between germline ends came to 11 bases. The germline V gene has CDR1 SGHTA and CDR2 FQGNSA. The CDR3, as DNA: TGTGCCAGCAGCTTAGACGGATGGGGGGAAAAACTGTTTTTT. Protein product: CASSLDGWGEKLFF.